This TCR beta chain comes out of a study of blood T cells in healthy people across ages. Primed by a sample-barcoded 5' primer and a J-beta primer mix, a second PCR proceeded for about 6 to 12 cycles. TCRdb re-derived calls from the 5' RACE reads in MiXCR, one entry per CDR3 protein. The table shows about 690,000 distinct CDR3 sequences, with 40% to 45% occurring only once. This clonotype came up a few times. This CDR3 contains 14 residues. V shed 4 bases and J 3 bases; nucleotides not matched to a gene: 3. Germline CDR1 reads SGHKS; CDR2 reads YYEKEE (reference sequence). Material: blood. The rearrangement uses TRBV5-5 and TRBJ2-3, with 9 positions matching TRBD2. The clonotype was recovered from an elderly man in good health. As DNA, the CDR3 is TGTGCCAGCAGCAAACTAGCGGGTACAGATACGCAGTATTTT. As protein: CASSKLAGTDTQYF. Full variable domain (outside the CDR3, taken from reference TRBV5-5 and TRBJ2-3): DAGVTQSPTHLIKTRGQQVTLRCSPISGHKSVSWYQQVLGQGPQFIFQYYEKEERGRGNFPDRFSARQFPNYSSELNVNALLLGDSALYLCASSKLAGTDTQYFGPGTRLTVL.